In this sample, the clone carrying this T cell receptor (beta chain) turned up many times. MiXCR, applied by TCRdb to the 5' RACE reads, yields one record per CDR3 protein. Altogether about 45,000 distinct CDR3 sequences are present, 6.5% to 8.5% being singletons, with the ten largest covering about 45%. This specimen belongs to a study of spatial heterogeneity in lung cancer. Time point noted: sample taken at primary tumor resection. Whole RNA was taken from tumor, nontumor lung or frozen PBMC; it was then sequenced unsorted. The sequence came from a female donor with early-stage non-small cell lung cancer. The input for sequencing was PBMCs, taken at surgery.

The CDR3 sequence is CASSLSPKPNTEAFF. CDR3 DNA: TGTGCCAGCAGTTTATCTCCAAAACCTAACACTGAAGCTTTCTTT. The chain uses TRBV27 and TRBJ1-1; no firm D call. CDR1 MNHEY and CDR2 SMNVEV come from the germline V gene (reference sequence). This CDR3 region has 15 residues. Deletions cut 0 bases from V and 2 bases from J, with 10 bases between.